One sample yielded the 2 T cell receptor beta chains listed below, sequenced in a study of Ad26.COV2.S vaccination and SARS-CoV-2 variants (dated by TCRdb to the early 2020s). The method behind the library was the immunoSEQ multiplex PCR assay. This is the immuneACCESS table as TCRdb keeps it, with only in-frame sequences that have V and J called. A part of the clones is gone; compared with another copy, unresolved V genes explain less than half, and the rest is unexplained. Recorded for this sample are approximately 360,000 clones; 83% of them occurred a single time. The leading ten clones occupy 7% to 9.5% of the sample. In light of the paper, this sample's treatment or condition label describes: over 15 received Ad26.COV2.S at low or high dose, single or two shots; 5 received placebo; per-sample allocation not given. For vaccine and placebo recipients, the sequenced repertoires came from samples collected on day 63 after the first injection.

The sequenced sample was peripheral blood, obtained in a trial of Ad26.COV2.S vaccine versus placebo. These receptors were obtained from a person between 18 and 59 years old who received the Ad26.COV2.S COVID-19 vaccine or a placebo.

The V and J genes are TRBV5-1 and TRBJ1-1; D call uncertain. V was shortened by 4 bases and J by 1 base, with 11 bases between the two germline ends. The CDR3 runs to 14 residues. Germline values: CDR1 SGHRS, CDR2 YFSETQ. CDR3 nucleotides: TGCGCCAGCAGCCTAGGAATTACGAACACTGAAGCTTTCTTT. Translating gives CASSLGITNTEAFF. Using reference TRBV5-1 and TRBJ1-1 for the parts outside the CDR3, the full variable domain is KAGVTQTPRYLIKTRGQQVTLSCSPISGHRSVSWYQQTPGQGLQFLFEYFSETQRNKGNFPGRFSGRQFSNSRSEMNVSTLELGDSALYLCASSLGITNTEAFFGQGTRLTVV.

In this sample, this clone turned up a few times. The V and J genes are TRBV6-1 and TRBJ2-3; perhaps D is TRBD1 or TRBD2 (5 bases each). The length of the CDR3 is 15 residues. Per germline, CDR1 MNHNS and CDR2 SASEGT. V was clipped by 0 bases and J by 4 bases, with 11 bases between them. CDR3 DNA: TGTGCCAGCAGTGAAGCCTGGGGGATAGCAGATACGCAGTATTTT. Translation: CASSEAWGIADTQYF.